This TCR beta chain appears in the sequencing data of a study of T cells after yellow fever vaccination (dated by TCRdb to the late 2010s). Background on the whole study: The SMART-Seq v4 Ultra Low Input RNA kit was used to prepare libraries from fractions with low cell numbers. The cohort comprised two healthy male donors, one aged 18 to 30 and one aged 30 to 40 years. Blood was collected at multiple timepoints before and after primary and secondary immunization, and bulk PBMC replicates and cell subsets were isolated. Bulk TCR alpha and beta repertoires were sequenced longitudinally to track T-cell clones before and after primary and booster YFV17D yellow fever vaccination.

Synthesis of TCR cDNA relied on 5'RACE template switching, a step that introduced a universal primer site along with unique molecular identifiers. Priming of cDNA synthesis was performed from both the TCR alpha and TCR beta constant segments. Library amplification used two PCR steps, and the second PCR step added sample barcodes and sequencing adapters. Sequencing of the libraries was done on either Illumina HiSeq 2500 (2x100 bp) or NovaSeq (2x150 bp). Per the authors' processing: Demultiplexing of reads and collapsing into UMI consensus sequences were performed with MIGEC, and V(D)J alignment was carried out with MiXCR. Vaccine-responding clonotypes were defined with edgeR using replicate PBMC samples, requiring FDR below 0.01 and a log2 fold change above 5 up to day 15. CD4 or CD8 identity was assigned to each bulk clonotype according to whether the clonotype was present at higher abundance in the sequenced CD4 repertoire or the sequenced CD8 repertoire. TCRdb reran the public reads through fastp at Q25 and MiXCR, keeping productive beta chains. Every entry covers one CDR3 protein and lists the most common genes and DNA from its rows. The V and J calls were not made by the authors but by TCRdb's processing. Present in this sample are a few hundred thousand distinct CDR3 sequences, around 17% of which were seen just once. Of the sample, approximately 15% is held by the ten largest clones.

Broad study findings and their caveats: Computational filtering was required because FACS-sorted repertoires could contain abundant contaminating clonotypes from the bulk population. A small share of clonotypes occurred in both CD4 and CD8 compartments, likely arising from convergent recombination. Because only a couple of donors were included in the study, the extent to which the findings can be generalized is limited. Most clones expanded after primary vaccination (approximately 97% of CD4 and roughly 88% of CD8) were re-detected after the booster, suggesting that broad memory maintenance occurred. The secondary T-cell response was weaker than the primary response but faster, peaking on day 5 instead of day 15.

About this clonotype itself: Its target antigen remains unknown. No base-level quality is on record; no much larger clone is a single base apart.

Taken with the paper, the label for treatment or condition translates to: live attenuated yellow fever vaccine strain. Two biological replicates of bulk PBMCs were collected at each blood-draw timepoint. A standard Ficoll-Paque protocol was used to isolate PBMCs from peripheral blood. RNA was extracted with TriZol from bulk PBMCs, CD4 and CD8 fractions, and dextramer-positive and dextramer-negative fractions. The germline V gene (reference sequence) supplies CDR1 SEHNR and CDR2 FQNEAQ. The CDR3 has 14 amino acids, counting the end cysteine and phenylalanine. Left in the record is the CDR3 DNA by itself, 42 bases read in frame from the first base. V is trimmed back by 5 bases and J by 5 bases, and the junction contains 9 bases that no gene match accounts for.

This TCR was sampled from a man between 18 and 35 years old who received the YFV17D yellow fever vaccine. Sequences were derived from PBMCs, sampled 4 to 6 days after the first yellow fever vaccination. The chain is assembled from TRBV7-9 and TRBJ2-7; TRBD1 agrees with 7 junctional bases. The CDR3 protein sequence reads: CASSNRGPKDEQYF. The sequenced DNA: TGTGCCAGCAGCAACAGGGGACCCAAGGACGAGCAGTACTTC.